The following is a T cell receptor beta chain sequence with its context. Its antigen is unknown. The record originates from a study of T cell responses to AZD1222 COVID-19 vaccine. Whole-study results and caveats: Unmutated variant regions are reportedly targeted by nearly half of spike-specific TCRs. Dominant CD4 TCR responses targeted spike regions 160-218 and 743-854. Donors, mostly white British, included more females; clonal diversity was possibly underestimated.

Produced via immunoSEQ multiplex PCR; TCRdb's table is partial and in-frame only. The table has about 150,000 clones, about four fifths seen once. Germline CDR1 SNHLY, CDR2 FYNNEI. V lost 2 bases and J lost 9, with 17 bases in between. The CDR3 runs 15 residues. The source is an adult in good health. The sample was peripheral blood, taken on day 0 of AZD1222 vaccination. The V and J genes are TRBV2 and TRBJ2-1; maybe TRBD1 (6 bases). CDR3: CASSESQGNWFEQFF. The CDR3 DNA follows: TGTGCCAGCAGTGAATCCCAGGGGAATTGGTTTGAGCAGTTCTTC.